The 31 T cell receptor beta chains given below trace back to one sample, sequenced in a study of shared T cell receptors in the human thymus. Libraries were prepared by immunoSEQ multiplex PCR; TCRdb keeps only in-frame clonotypes and omits some of them. The sample holds roughly 660,000 clones, roughly 90% seen once. These sequences were also reported in another study, on human thymus T cells.

Material for sequencing was thymocytes. All receptors derive from a boy in the first two years of life with a congenital heart defect.

This clone was seen just once. The chain has TRBV5-4 and TRBJ2-7, with TRBD2 identical over 9 bases. Germline-derived CDR1 and CDR2 are SGHNT and YYREEE (reference sequence). Trimming at V came to 0 bases and at J to 4 bases, leaving 5 bases not matched to a gene. The CDR3 runs 15 residues. This CDR3 is CASSLAASGTYEQYF. CDR3 bases: TGTGCCAGCAGCTTGGCGGCTAGCGGGACTTACGAGCAGTACTTC. Full variable domain (outside the CDR3, taken from reference TRBV5-4 and TRBJ2-7): ETGVTQSPTHLIKTRGQQVTLRCSSQSGHNTVSWYQQALGQGPQFIFQYYREEENGRGNFPPRFSGLQFPNYSSELNVNALELDDSALYLCASSLAASGTYEQYFGPGTRLTVT.

V usage is TRBV4-3 and J usage is TRBJ2-7, with TRBD2 identical over 7 bases. From germline, CDR1 is LGHNA and CDR2 YSLEER. Unmatched junction bases numbered 10, after V lost 4 bases and J lost 4 bases. The CDR3 has 15 amino acids. CDR3 coding DNA: TGCGCCAGCAGCCCACTTCCTAGCGGAGAGTACGAGCAGTACTTC. This gives the protein CASSPLPSGEYEQYF.

This chain links TRBV5-8 with TRBJ2-7; 9 bases map to TRBD1. CDR3 length: 16 residues. J was trimmed by 2 bases and V by 2 bases; bases with no gene match: 8. From germline, CDR1 is SGHTS and CDR2 YDEGEE. This chain's CDR3 is CASSFDRDRAPYEQYF. CDR3 sequence (DNA): TGTGCCAGCAGCTTCGACCGGGACAGGGCCCCCTACGAGCAGTACTTC.

This chain links TRBV5-8 with TRBJ2-7; tentatively, D is TRBD2 (5 bases). The CDR3 has 16 residues. V was clipped by 0 bases and J by 5 bases, with 18 bases between them. CDR1 is SGHTS, CDR2 YDEGEE, per germline. The CDR3 sequence is CASSLEGLVGVDEQYF. The CDR3 DNA reads as TGTGCCAGCAGCTTGGAAGGCCTTGTCGGGGTCGACGAGCAGTACTTC.

Comments on this clone: Other DNA sequences of this sample code for an identical CDR3. The chain employs TRBV4-3 and TRBJ2-7, with D tentatively TRBD2 (6 bases). Germline CDR1 reads LGHNA; CDR2 reads YSLEER. The CDR3 sequence is 12 residues long. Trimming pared 1 base from V and 7 bases from J, leaving 8 bases between. The CDR3 sequence: CASSQGGGEQYF. CDR3 nucleotides: TGCGCCAGCAGCCAAGGTGGGGGGGAGCAGTACTTC.

The chain uses TRBV27 and TRBJ2-3, with 9 nucleotides matching TRBD2. The CDR3 is made up of 16 amino acids. V lost 3 bases to trimming and J lost 0 bases; unmatched junction nucleotides: 4. Germline assignment: CDR1 MNHEY and CDR2 SMNVEV (reference sequence). CDR3 sequence (DNA): TGTGCCAGCAGTTTGAGGCGGGAGGGAAGCACAGATACGCAGTATTTT. Encoded protein: CASSLRREGSTDTQYF.

The V call is TRBV6-5, the J call TRBJ2-6, with D perhaps TRBD1 (6 bases). The ends were cut back, 6 bases at V and 2 bases at J, with 11 bases in the middle. This CDR3 contains 15 residues. Germline CDR1 and CDR2: MNHEY and SVGAGI. CDR3 sequence: CASSPGVAGANVLTF. In DNA form, the CDR3 reads TGTGCCAGCAGCCCAGGGGTAGCTGGGGCCAACGTCCTGACTTTC.

This chain links TRBV19 with TRBJ1-5; the match to TRBD1 covers 8 bases. Germline CDR1 LNHDA, CDR2 SQIVND (reference sequence). This CDR3 is built from 15 residues. V was clipped by 4 bases and J by 4 bases; unmatched bases: 6. CDR3 coding DNA: TGTGCCAGTAGTAGCCATAGGACAGGGAATCAGCCCCAGCATTTT. This codes for CASSSHRTGNQPQHF.

The gene calls are TRBV7-2 and TRBJ2-7; perhaps TRBD1 as D (5 bases). This CDR3 spans 15 amino acids. Trimming took 3 bases from V and 5 from J, leaving 17 bases between them. Germline assignment: CDR1 SGHTA and CDR2 FQGNSA. The CDR3 sequence: CASSFYFQGRHEQYF. CDR3 DNA: TGTGCCAGCAGCTTCTACTTCCAGGGTAGACACGAGCAGTACTTC.

This clone appeared once. This sequence joins TRBV7-2 and TRBJ2-1; the match to TRBD1 covers 9 bases. Germline V lookup: CDR1 SGHTA, CDR2 FQGNSA. V lost 5 bases and J lost 8; bases outside the gene matches: 22. The CDR3 runs to 19 residues. Written as DNA, the CDR3 is TGTGCCAGCAGCCCGGACAGGGGCTCGGATAGGCCCAGGATTGATGAGCAGTTCTTC. It translates to CASSPDRGSDRPRIDEQFF.

The J gene is TRBJ2-7, the V gene TRBV4-3; D is possibly TRBD2 (7 bases). The germline gives CDR1 LGHNA, CDR2 YSLEER. The V end was cut by 0 bases, the J end by 0 bases, with 15 bases between. This CDR3 has 17 amino acids. In nucleotides, the CDR3 is TGCGCCAGCAGCCAAGATACTGCGGGGGCGAACTCCTACGAGCAGTACTTC. Protein sequence: CASSQDTAGANSYEQYF.

This chain joins TRBV30 and TRBJ2-1; perhaps TRBD2 as D (8 bases). Trimming took 1 base from V and 5 from J, leaving 30 bases between them. CDR1 and CDR2 (germline): GTSNPN, SVGIG (reference sequence). The CDR3 is made up of 20 amino acids. CDR3 sequence (DNA): TGTGCCTGGAGTGCAGGGGGGATAGCGGGGCCCCGGGGGGGGAACAATGAGCAGTTCTTC. This translates into CAWSAGGIAGPRGGNNEQFF.

V usage is TRBV21-1 and J usage is TRBJ2-7; TRBD1 is taken as the D call from the table, unchecked against the DNA. TRBV21-1 is assigned pseudogene status. CDR3 size: 16 residues. The CDR3 sequence is CASSLHDRGLPHEQYF. CDR3 nucleotide sequence: TGTGCCAGCAGCCTCCATGACAGGGGACTGCCGCACGAGCAGTACTTC.

As regards this clone: Other DNA sequences in this sample translate to the same CDR3. V and J are TRBV4-2 and TRBJ2-5, with TRBD2 matching over 10 bases. Trimming removed 1 base from V and 4 bases from J; junction bases left unmatched: 3. Looked up from germline, CDR1 is LGHNA and CDR2 is YNFKEQ. The CDR3 consists of 15 residues. CDR3 region: CASSQGTSGGETQYF. In DNA, the CDR3 is TGTGCCAGCAGCCAAGGGACTAGCGGTGGAGAGACCCAGTACTTC.

The V gene is TRBV5-4, the J gene TRBJ1-1; D not resolved. The CDR3 has 16 residues. V dropped 4 bases and J dropped 3 bases, with 19 bases sitting between them. The germline V gene has CDR1 SGHNT and CDR2 YYREEE (reference sequence). The CDR3 loop reads CASSLSTPPRDTEAFF. The CDR3 DNA is TGTGCCAGCAGCCTGAGTACCCCCCCCCGTGACACTGAAGCTTTCTTT.

The chain joins TRBV11-2 to TRBJ2-3; 7 bases agree with TRBD2. The CDR3 is 18 residues long. The V gene's germline CDR1 is SGHAT and CDR2 FQNNGV. The V segment lost 5 bases and the J segment 2 bases; nucleotides outside the gene matches: 16. CDR3 region: CASSPPGEGAYDTDTQYF. CDR3 sequence (DNA): TGTGCCAGCAGCCCCCCGGGGGAGGGAGCGTACGACACAGATACGCAGTATTTT. Full variable domain (remainder filled in from reference TRBV11-2 and TRBJ2-3): EAGVAQSPRYKIIEKRQSVAFWCNPISGHATLYWYQQILGQGPKLLIQFQNNGVVDDSQLPKDRFSAERLKGVDSTLKIQPAKLEDSAVYLCASSPPGEGAYDTDTQYFGPGTRLTVL.

This chain links TRBV30 with TRBJ1-5, with 9 nucleotides matching TRBD1. This CDR3 comprises 17 residues. Germline values: CDR1 GTSNPN, CDR2 SVGIG (reference sequence). Trimming removed 3 bases from V and 2 bases from J; junction bases left unmatched: 11. CDR3 coding DNA: TGTGCCTGGAGCGGGACAGGGTCAGTCGATCGCAATCAGCCCCAGCATTTT. Translation gives CAWSGTGSVDRNQPQHF.

This clone was seen once. The V gene is TRBV12-5, the J gene TRBJ2-1, with 7 bases fitting TRBD2. The CDR3 has 18 amino acids. With V trimmed by 2 bases and J by 0 bases, 10 bases remained unmatched. Germline CDR1 is LGHNT and CDR2 is FRNRAP. CDR3 sequence: CASGLPSPSGGSYNEQFF. The CDR3 bases are TGTGCTAGTGGTTTGCCCTCCCCTAGCGGTGGCTCCTACAATGAGCAGTTCTTC. The full variable domain, with the rest looked up from reference TRBV12-5 and TRBJ2-1, is DARVTQTPRHKVTEMGQEVTMRCQPILGHNTVFWYRQTMMQGLELLAYFRNRAPLDDSGMPKDRFSAEMPDATLATLKIQPSEPRDSAVYFCASGLPSPSGGSYNEQFFGPGTRLTVL.

CDR3 amino acids: CASSPNPSSGSLLADTQYF. The CDR3 DNA is TGTGCCAGCAGCCCCAATCCTTCTAGCGGGAGCCTTTTAGCAGATACGCAGTATTTT. V usage is TRBV11-1 and J usage is TRBJ2-3, with 10 bases fitting TRBD2. V was pared by 5 bases and J by 4 bases, with 18 bases of the junction left unmatched. This CDR3 region has 19 residues. Germline loops: CDR1 SGHAT, CDR2 FQDESV (reference sequence).

The V and J genes are TRBV21-1 and TRBJ2-3; the D segment call TRBD1 is taken from the table without a DNA check. TRBV21-1 is termed a pseudogene. CDR3 length equals 19 residues. This CDR3 reads CASSRQAGRVTPSTDTQYF. CDR3 in DNA: TGTGCCAGCAGCCGACAGGCAGGGCGCGTAACACCTAGCACAGATACGCAGTATTTT.

The gene calls are TRBV7-9 and TRBJ2-2; 7 bases are shared with TRBD1. The CDR3 is 17 amino acids. V gave up 2 bases and J gave up 0 bases; unmatched junction bases: 6. CDR1 is SEHNR and CDR2 is FQNEAQ in the germline V gene (reference sequence). CDR3 in DNA: TGTGCCAGCAGCTTAAAGCTAGGACAGGCGAACACCGGGGAGCTGTTTTTT. Amino acids: CASSLKLGQANTGELFF.

The rearrangement joins TRBV27 to TRBJ1-2; 7 bases line up with TRBD1. J gave up 2 bases and V 3 bases, and 6 bases lay outside the gene matches. CDR1 and CDR2 from the germline V gene are MNHEY and SMNVEV (reference sequence). The CDR3 runs 15 residues. CDR3 amino acids: CASSFHAGQNYGYTF. CDR3 DNA: TGTGCCAGCAGTTTTCATGCGGGACAGAACTATGGCTACACCTTC.

The J gene is TRBJ2-7, the V gene TRBV6-6; D call uncertain. The CDR3 runs to 14 residues. Germline V gives CDR1 MNHNY, CDR2 SVGAGI (reference sequence). V was shortened by 8 bases and J by 2 bases, with 16 bases between the two germline ends. CDR3 DNA: TGTGCCAGCCCCCCGGCAGGCAATACCTACGAGCAGTACTTC. This sequence encodes CASPPAGNTYEQYF.

The chain recombines TRBV6-5 with TRBJ1-4; 7 positions match TRBD1. Losses at the gene ends were 5 bases for V and 7 bases for J; bases not matched to a gene: 4. Germline-derived CDR1 and CDR2 are MNHEY and SVGAGI. The CDR3 spans 13 residues. This CDR3 reads CASSTGAFEKLFF. CDR3 nucleotide sequence: TGTGCCAGCAGTACAGGGGCCTTTGAAAAACTGTTTTTT.

This clone was recorded once. The V call is TRBV6-1, the J call TRBJ2-3; 10 nucleotides line up with TRBD2. V lost 4 bases, J lost 4 bases, and 8 bases stayed unmatched. The CDR3 extends over 16 amino acids. CDR1 is MNHNS, CDR2 SASEGT, per germline. The CDR3 loop is CASSGWRTSGPDTQYF. In DNA, the CDR3 is TGTGCCAGCAGTGGGTGGCGGACTAGCGGACCAGATACGCAGTATTTT.

The J gene is TRBJ1-1, the V gene TRBV6-1; 8 bases agree with TRBD1. The CDR3 is 17 residues long. V gave up 2 bases and J gave up 5 bases; unmatched junction bases: 13. Germline V gene data show CDR1 as MNHNS and CDR2 as SASEGT. The CDR3 DNA is TGTGCCAGCAGTGAAAAGGACAGGGCTATAGATCAGACTGAAGCTTTCTTT. Residues: CASSEKDRAIDQTEAFF.

V gene TRBV5-6 combines with J gene TRBJ1-2; 7 bases fit TRBD1. The CDR3 length is 15 residues. After removal of 3 bases from V and 0 bases from J, the junction contained 5 bases not matched to a gene. Germline CDR1 and CDR2: SGHDT and YYEEEE. DNA of the CDR3: TGTGCCAGCAGCTGGGACAGCGCCTCTAACTATGGCTACACCTTC. It is translated as CASSWDSASNYGYTF.

The chain links TRBV2 to TRBJ2-1, with 14 bases that match TRBD2. Per the germline V gene, CDR1 is SNHLY and CDR2 is FYNNEI. V shed 6 bases, J shed 4 bases, and the junction held 11 bases outside the gene matches. The CDR3 totals 18 residues. The CDR3: CASRVGLAGEHYYNEQFF. For the CDR3, the DNA is TGTGCCAGCAGGGTGGGACTAGCGGGAGAACATTATTACAATGAGCAGTTCTTC.

The rearrangement uses TRBV6-1 and TRBJ1-5, with TRBD1 matching over 7 bases. With 0 bases clipped from V and 5 bases from J, the junction kept 4 bases outside the gene matches. The CDR3 sequence is 15 residues long. Germline values: CDR1 MNHNS, CDR2 SASEGT. CDR3 sequence: CASSEARDSHQPQHF. The CDR3 coding sequence is TGTGCCAGCAGTGAAGCGCGGGACAGCCATCAGCCCCAGCATTTT.

The rearrangement uses TRBV27 and TRBJ2-2; 8 nucleotides agree with TRBD1. The V segment lost 0 bases and the J segment 4 bases; nucleotides outside the gene matches: 4. Germline-derived CDR1 and CDR2 are MNHEY and SMNVEV (reference sequence). The CDR3 extends over 16 amino acids. The CDR3 sequence is CASSLSSGGVTGELFF. The CDR3, as DNA: TGTGCCAGCAGTTTATCGTCAGGGGGCGTCACCGGGGAGCTGTTTTTT.

Here the CDR3 reads CASSLFFRTGEEAFF. The CDR3 DNA follows: TGTGCCAGCAGTTTATTCTTTCGGACAGGGGAAGAAGCTTTCTTT. The chain joins TRBV28 to TRBJ1-1, with TRBD1 matching over 9 bases. The trim removed 1 base at V and 8 bases at J, leaving 8 bases unmatched. Germline loops: CDR1 MDHEN, CDR2 SYDVKM. The CDR3 loop spans 15 amino acids.